This TCR beta chain was sequenced in a study of a mutant IDH1 vaccine in newly diagnosed glioma. This CDR3 is built from 11 residues. The time point: week 35, safety follow-up. The investigators gave 300 ug of mutant IDH1 20-mer peptide in each vaccine dose, together with topical imiquimod. Details on this clone: Its specificity is not known.

The table came from immunoSEQ multiplex PCR; TCRdb's copy has only in-frame clones and leaves some out. The top ten hold over 4% of the sample, which has tens of thousands of clones, 74% seen once. This sequence was found in a man aged 45-65 years with glioma. Material: PBMCs, obtained from a glioma patient whose treatment included an IDH1 peptide vaccine. This chain connects TRBV21-1 to TRBJ2-7. TRBV21-1 is recorded as a pseudogene. CDR3 residues: CASSKVYEQYF. For the CDR3, the DNA is TGTGCCAGCAGCAAAGTTTACGAGCAGTACTTC.